Following are 27 T cell receptor beta chains from one sample sequenced in a study of blood T cell repertoires in COVID-19. The repertoire was sequenced with immunoSEQ multiplex PCR; TCRdb's copy has only in-frame clones and lacks some. The table shows more than 200,000 clones, with approximately 84% occurring only once. The sequenced sample was peripheral blood. The receptors were sampled from a man aged 50 or older with active or convalescent COVID-19.

The chain is built from TRBV10-3 and TRBJ2-1; 8 positions agree with TRBD2. The CDR3 consists of 15 residues. CDR1 and CDR2 (germline): ENHRY, SYGVKD. Germline trimming cut 6 bases from V and 6 bases from J; bases unmatched to any gene: 10. The chain's CDR3 is CAISPAGGSPNEQFF. The CDR3 nucleotides are TGTGCCATCAGCCCGGCGGGGGGCTCCCCCAATGAGCAGTTCTTC.

In its sample, this clone was seen once. V gene TRBV13 combines with J gene TRBJ2-2, with a weak D call TRBD2 (6 bases). Per the germline V gene, CDR1 is PRHDT and CDR2 is FYEKMQ (reference sequence). The CDR3 covers 15 residues. V was cut by 1 base and J by 7 bases, with 13 bases left in between. The CDR3 protein is CASSLDGGYGGELFF. CDR3 nucleotides: TGTGCCAGCAGCTTAGATGGGGGGTACGGCGGGGAGCTGTTTTTT.

In its sample, this clone was seen once. The chain uses TRBV30 and TRBJ2-7; tentatively, D is TRBD2 (7 bases). Looked up from germline, CDR1 is GTSNPN and CDR2 is SVGIG (reference sequence). Trimming cost V 3 bases and J 3 bases, with 9 bases left between them. The CDR3 runs 12 residues. CDR3 sequence: CAWRGGHYEQYF. CDR3 bases: TGTGCCTGGAGGGGGGGGCACTACGAGCAGTACTTC.

The chain links TRBV7-5 to TRBJ1-2; the listed D gene, TRBD1, was not tested against the DNA. TRBV7-5 is given as a pseudogene. This CDR3 region has 16 residues. CDR3: CVRSLAGQGFNYGYTF. In DNA form, the CDR3 reads TGTGTCAGAAGCTTAGCTGGGCAGGGCTTCAACTATGGCTACACCTTC.

The genes are TRBV28 and TRBJ2-2, with no clear D. The V end lost 5 bases, the J end lost 0 bases, and 13 bases lay between the germline ends. Germline V gene data show CDR1 as MDHEN and CDR2 as SYDVKM. The CDR3 is 16 residues long. The CDR3 nucleotides read TGTGCCAGCAGTAACCCCAGTGGAGCGAACACCGGGGAGCTGTTTTTT. This encodes CASSNPSGANTGELFF. The variable domain in full, completed from reference TRBV28 and TRBJ2-2, reads DVKVTQSSRYLVKRTGEKVFLECVQDMDHENMFWYRQDPGLGLRLIYFSYDVKMKEKGDIPEGYSVSREKKERFSLILESASTNQTSMYLCASSNPSGANTGELFFGEGSRLTVL.

This clone has more than one count but fewer than ten. The genes are TRBV6-6 and TRBJ2-7; D might be TRBD2 (5 bases). Per the germline V gene, CDR1 is MNHNY and CDR2 is SVGAGI (reference sequence). Deletions cut 5 bases from V and 0 bases from J, with 11 bases between. The CDR3 runs to 14 residues. Written as DNA, the CDR3 is TGTGCCAGCAGTCCCCGAGGGAACTCCTACGAGCAGTACTTC. It specifies CASSPRGNSYEQYF.

This chain links TRBV5-8 with TRBJ2-7, with 9 bases aligning to TRBD1. Trimming took 4 bases from V and 7 from J; bases not matched to a gene: 3. Germline V lookup: CDR1 SGHTS, CDR2 YDEGEE. The CDR3 extends over 12 amino acids. The CDR3 DNA follows: TGTGCCAGCAGCGCGGACAGGGGAGAGCAGTACTTC. Residues: CASSADRGEQYF.

The gene calls are TRBV7-2 and TRBJ2-5; 9 positions match TRBD2. Looked up from germline, CDR1 is SGHTA and CDR2 is FQGNSA. There are 15 residues in the CDR3. J was trimmed by 4 bases and V by 2 bases; bases with no gene match: 5. The DNA for the CDR3 is TGTGCCAGCAGCTTAAGCGGGGGGCCCCTAGAGACCCAGTACTTC. Amino acid sequence: CASSLSGGPLETQYF. The variable domain in full, with the rest retrieved from reference TRBV7-2 and TRBJ2-5, is GAGVSQSPSNKVTEKGKDVELRCDPISGHTALYWYRQSLGQGLEFLIYFQGNSAPDKSGLPSDRFSAERTGGSVSTLTIQRTQQEDSAVYLCASSLSGGPLETQYFGPGTRLLVL.

This clone was detected a few times. The chain employs TRBV5-1 and TRBJ1-3; D is ambiguous. Germline V lookup: CDR1 SGHRS, CDR2 YFSETQ. This CDR3 is 15 amino acids long. The V end was cut by 0 bases, the J end by 4 bases, with 11 bases between. Here the CDR3 reads CASSLVPVPGNTIYF. The CDR3 DNA follows: TGCGCCAGCAGCTTGGTTCCGGTCCCAGGAAACACCATATATTTT.

The chain is built from TRBV3-1 (or the pseudogene TRBV3-2) and TRBJ1-1; a possible D gene is TRBD1 (6 bases). The CDR3 runs to 15 residues. The V gene's germline CDR1 is LGHDT and CDR2 YNNKEL (reference sequence). Trimming pared 1 base from V and 5 bases from J, leaving 14 bases between. The CDR3 reads CASSQGSGGETEAFF. CDR3 DNA sequence: TGTGCCAGCAGCCAAGGGTCGGGGGGCGAAACTGAAGCTTTCTTT.

V is TRBV7-3 and J is TRBJ2-3, with 10 bases identical to TRBD2. V lost 5 bases, J lost 1 base, and 9 bases stayed unmatched. Germline lookup yields CDR1 SGHTA and CDR2 FQGTGA. CDR3 length equals 17 residues. The CDR3 reads CASSPFPSGGGTDTQYF. The CDR3 nucleotides read TGTGCCAGCAGCCCTTTTCCAAGCGGGGGGGGCACAGATACGCAGTATTTT.

This clone has just one count. Different DNA sequences within this sample yield the same CDR3. This chain uses TRBV12-3 or TRBV12-4 with TRBJ1-1, with a possible D match to TRBD1 (6 bases). The CDR3 has 11 amino acids. Trimming removed 3 bases at V and 8 bases at J, with 7 bases between. DNA of the CDR3: TGTGCCAGCAGTTTCGGGACAGAAGCTTTCTTT. Protein sequence: CASSFGTEAFF.

This chain connects TRBV30 to TRBJ1-1; maybe TRBD1 (5 bases). Germline V gene lookup returns CDR1 GTSNPN and CDR2 SVGIG (reference sequence). The CDR3 is 13 amino acids. V was trimmed by 2 bases and J by 1 base, leaving 8 bases between them. CDR3 DNA sequence: TGTGCCTGGAGTAATAGGGGGAACACTGAAGCTTTCTTT. Amino acid sequence: CAWSNRGNTEAFF.

The chain carries TRBV6-6 and TRBJ1-4, with D uncertain. The germline V and J ends were trimmed by 0 bases and 0 bases, with 8 bases remaining between them. Germline CDR1 and CDR2: MNHNY and SVGAGI (reference sequence). The CDR3 extends over 16 amino acids. DNA for the CDR3: TGTGCCAGCAGTTACTCGATCGCAGCAACTAATGAAAAACTGTTTTTT. Amino acid sequence: CASSYSIAATNEKLFF.

The chain carries TRBV7-3 and TRBJ2-1, with D possibly being TRBD2 (6 bases). The germline gives CDR1 SGHTA, CDR2 FQGTGA. Trimming took 2 bases from V and 6 from J, leaving 17 bases between them. The CDR3 runs 16 residues. The CDR3 loop is CASSLGGTVIGNEQFF. The DNA of the CDR3 is TGTGCCAGCAGCTTAGGGGGGACGGTAATTGGCAATGAGCAGTTCTTC.

V usage is TRBV27 and J usage is TRBJ1-2; tentatively, D is TRBD1 (5 bases). V was shortened by 7 bases and J by 8 bases, with 17 bases between the two germline ends. Germline CDR1 MNHEY, CDR2 SMNVEV (reference sequence). The CDR3 has 13 amino acids. The CDR3 loop is CASTPTVGGGYTF. The CDR3 DNA reads TGTGCCAGCACCCCAACAGTCGGGGGGGGCTACACCTTC.

This rearrangement joins TRBV28 to TRBJ1-2, with no clear D. V was shortened by 4 bases and J by 4 bases, with 13 bases between the two germline ends. CDR3 length equals 14 residues. Germline CDR1 MDHEN, CDR2 SYDVKM. The CDR3 DNA reads TGTGCCAGCAGTTCCTCGGGAGACCCCTATGGCTACACCTTC. Its translation: CASSSSGDPYGYTF.

This sequence joins TRBV30 and TRBJ2-5; D might be TRBD1 (6 bases). The germline V gene encodes CDR1 GTSNPN and CDR2 SVGIG (reference sequence). The CDR3 runs 12 residues. With 0 bases removed from V and 7 bases from J, the gap between germline ends came to 9 bases. In DNA form, the CDR3 reads TGTGCCTGGAGTGTCGGACAGCTGACCCAGTACTTC. This gives the protein CAWSVGQLTQYF.

This chain uses TRBV3-1 (or the pseudogene TRBV3-2) with TRBJ1-2; D unclear. In germline, CDR1 is LGHDT, CDR2 YNNKEL (reference sequence). This CDR3 comprises 16 residues. V lost 4 bases, J lost 8 bases, and 23 bases lay in between. CDR3 loop: CASSPWSGGQTRGYTF. Written as DNA, the CDR3 is TGTGCCAGCAGCCCCTGGTCCGGAGGGCAGACTAGGGGCTACACCTTC.

The genes are TRBV28 and TRBJ2-1; D might be TRBD1 (6 bases). Germline CDR1 MDHEN, CDR2 SYDVKM. CDR3 length equals 15 residues. Trimming took off 5 bases at V and 9 bases at J, with 20 bases between the two ends. As DNA, the CDR3 is TGTGCCAGCAGTCCACCCGGGACACAAAACGGTGAGCAGTTCTTC. Encoded protein: CASSPPGTQNGEQFF.

The chain links TRBV2 to TRBJ2-2; 7 bases line up with TRBD2. The CDR3 consists of 16 residues. CDR1 SNHLY and CDR2 FYNNEI come from the germline V gene. V dropped 5 bases and J dropped 1; count of bases not matched to a gene: 7. CDR3 sequence (DNA): TGTGCCAGCAGTAAGGAGGGACTACTGAACACCGGGGAGCTGTTTTTT. It translates to CASSKEGLLNTGELFF.

The V gene is TRBV13, the J gene TRBJ2-7, with 7 bases matching TRBD1. Losses at the gene ends were 5 bases for V and 7 bases for J; bases not matched to a gene: 11. This CDR3 has 14 amino acids. Germline V gene data show CDR1 as PRHDT and CDR2 as FYEKMQ (reference sequence). CDR3 protein: CASSPPGGNWEQYF. The CDR3 region has the DNA TGTGCCAGCAGCCCACCAGGGGGTAATTGGGAGCAGTACTTC.

The CDR3 nucleotides are TGTGCCATCAGTGAGGGCCAACGGGGAAACGAGCAGTACTTC. Its protein product is CAISEGQRGNEQYF. The gene calls are TRBV10-3 and TRBJ2-7; D is possibly TRBD2 (5 bases). CDR3 length: 14 residues. CDR1 is ENHRY, CDR2 SYGVKD, per germline. Trimming removed 2 bases at V and 5 bases at J, with 13 bases between.

This clone was seen a handful of times. The chain is built from TRBV27 and TRBJ1-5, with 7 bases aligning to TRBD1. The length of the CDR3 is 16 residues. The ends lost 0 bases at V and 8 bases at J; junction bases unmatched: 10. Per the germline V gene, CDR1 is MNHEY and CDR2 is SMNVEV (reference sequence). CDR3 nucleotides: TGTGCCAGCAGTTTATCGTCGGGACAGCCTTTGAAGCCCCAGCATTTT. It codes for CASSLSSGQPLKPQHF.

The rearrangement uses TRBV5-4 and TRBJ2-5; the D gene is possibly TRBD2 (6 bases). This CDR3 comprises 13 residues. The V end was cut by 2 bases, the J end by 2 bases, with 7 bases between. Per the germline V gene, CDR1 is SGHNT and CDR2 is YYREEE (reference sequence). The CDR3 here is CASSFSGQETQYF. The CDR3 nucleotides read TGTGCCAGCAGCTTTAGCGGACAAGAGACCCAGTACTTC.

The chain uses TRBV6-5 and TRBJ2-6; 7 bases agree with TRBD1. J lost 2 bases, V lost 5 bases, and 0 bases had no gene match. The CDR3 is made up of 14 amino acids. Germline-derived CDR1 and CDR2 are MNHEY and SVGAGI. This CDR3 reads CASSTGAGANVLTF. As DNA, the CDR3 is TGTGCCAGCAGTACAGGGGCTGGGGCCAACGTCCTGACTTTC.

This clone is a singleton in its sample. The chain is built from TRBV18 and TRBJ2-7, with a weak D call TRBD2 (7 bases). The V end lost 3 bases, the J end lost 0 bases, and 24 bases lay between the germline ends. Per germline, CDR1 KGHSH and CDR2 LQKENI. The CDR3 spans 19 residues. The CDR3 sequence: CASSPPATGRVLSSYEQYF. As DNA, the CDR3 is TGTGCCAGCTCACCCCCGGCTACAGGGAGGGTTTTGAGCTCCTACGAGCAGTACTTC.